Below are 13 T cell receptor beta chains sequenced from a single sample in a study of shared clonotypes between healthy human individuals. Terminally differentiated effector memory CD45RA+ cells were left out of the naive CD8 fraction, which was CD45RO-negative and positively selected for CCR7. TCRdb's copy holds only in-frame clones and misses some; the assay was immunoSEQ multiplex PCR. The sample yields under 2,000,000 clones, about 95% seen once. Sequenced sample: naive CD8+ T cells sorted from blood. These receptors were taken from a man aged 18 to 30 in good health.

The chain is built from TRBV7-2 and TRBJ1-1; TRBD1 is a possible D gene (5 bases). CDR3 length: 17 residues. In germline, CDR1 is SGHTA, CDR2 FQGNSA. The V end was cut by 6 bases, the J end by 1 base, with 21 bases between. The CDR3 DNA reads TGTGCCAGCAGTCATTTGACAGCAACCGAGAGGAACACTGAAGCTTTCTTT. Protein product: CASSHLTATERNTEAFF.

This clone appeared a single time. The rearrangement uses TRBV5-4 and TRBJ2-5, with TRBD1 matching 7 bases. The CDR3 runs to 13 residues. The germline V gene encodes CDR1 SGHNT and CDR2 YYREEE (reference sequence). The J segment lost 3 bases and the V segment lost 2 bases, leaving 1 base of the junction unmatched. The CDR3 here is CASSFTGEETQYF. CDR3 DNA: TGTGCCAGCAGCTTCACAGGGGAAGAGACCCAGTACTTC. The full variable domain, its missing parts supplied by reference TRBV5-4 and TRBJ2-5, is ETGVTQSPTHLIKTRGQQVTLRCSSQSGHNTVSWYQQALGQGPQFIFQYYREEENGRGNFPPRFSGLQFPNYSSELNVNALELDDSALYLCASSFTGEETQYFGPGTRLLVL.

This CDR3 reads CVPNWAGYGYTF. The CDR3 coding sequence is TGCGTCCCCAATTGGGCGGGATATGGCTACACCTTC. The chain recombines TRBV10-1 with TRBJ1-2; no clear D. Germline CDR1 and CDR2: WNHNN and SYGVQD (reference sequence). The CDR3 has 12 residues.

This chain links TRBV19 with TRBJ2-3, with D possibly being TRBD2 (5 bases). Trimming removed 4 bases from V and 8 bases from J, with 13 bases in between. The germline CDR1 and CDR2 sequences are LNHDA and SQIVND (reference sequence). The CDR3 consists of 13 residues. The CDR3 DNA sequence: TGTGCCAGTAGTAGCCCCATTGCGGGTACGCAGTATTTT. Translation: CASSSPIAGTQYF.

The chain has TRBV5-1 and TRBJ2-7; D could derive from TRBD1 or TRBD2 (6 bases each). Germline V gives CDR1 SGHRS, CDR2 YFSETQ. There are 15 residues in the CDR3. The ends were cut back, 2 bases at V and 0 bases at J, with 12 bases in the middle. CDR3 nucleotide sequence: TGCGCCAGCAGCTTACGGGGGCAGACCTCCTACGAGCAGTACTTC. It specifies CASSLRGQTSYEQYF.

The chain is built from TRBV20-1 and TRBJ2-3; D may match TRBD1 or TRBD2 (5 bases each). Between the trimmed V and J ends, which lost 6 bases and 9 bases, there was a span of 10 bases. This CDR3 is 10 amino acids long. Germline CDR1 DFQATT, CDR2 SNEGSKA (reference sequence). The CDR3 DNA is TGCAGTGCCGGGGACGTAACGCAGTATTTT. Translated: CSAGDVTQYF.

This chain connects TRBV9 to TRBJ1-1; D is unresolved. The germline V gene encodes CDR1 SGDLS and CDR2 YYNGEE. This CDR3 has 15 residues. With 6 bases removed from V and 1 base from J, the gap between germline ends came to 16 bases. CDR3 loop: CASNRGGISNTEAFF. The CDR3 DNA reads as TGTGCCAGCAATCGCGGCGGTATTTCGAACACTGAAGCTTTCTTT.

The chain is built from TRBV10-1 and TRBJ2-1; TRBD2 matches at 11 bases. V dropped 3 bases and J dropped 5; count of bases not matched to a gene: 9. The CDR3 contains 17 residues. Germline values: CDR1 WNHNN, CDR2 SYGVQD (reference sequence). The CDR3 bases are TGCGCCAGCAGTGATGGTAGCGGGGGGGCCGTCCACAATGAGCAGTTCTTC. Translated, it gives CASSDGSGGAVHNEQFF.

The chain couples TRBV4-1 to TRBJ2-2, with D unresolved. The germline gives CDR1 MGHRA, CDR2 YSYEKL. The CDR3 spans 15 residues. Trimming shortened V by 4 bases and J by 1 base, and 10 bases separated the two germline ends. This CDR3 is CASSPLHLNTGELFF. In nucleotides, the CDR3 is TGCGCCAGCAGCCCTCTACACTTGAACACCGGGGAGCTGTTTTTT.

This rearrangement joins TRBV9 to TRBJ2-3; D gene ambiguous. The germline V gene encodes CDR1 SGDLS and CDR2 YYNGEE. Trimming pared 0 bases from V and 3 bases from J, leaving 11 bases between. CDR3 size: 15 residues. The CDR3 DNA is TGTGCCAGCAGCGTAGCTTTGAGGTATACAGATACGCAGTATTTT. Its protein product is CASSVALRYTDTQYF.

This clone was detected once. The chain employs TRBV7-6 and TRBJ2-7; TRBD1 or TRBD2 may be the D gene (5 bases each). Germline CDR1 SGHVS, CDR2 FNYEAQ. The V gene lost 4 bases and the J gene lost 0 bases, with 16 bases spanning the gap. The CDR3 runs to 16 residues. The CDR3 DNA sequence: TGTGCCAGCAGCTCGATGGGGACGGCGAGCTCCTACGAGCAGTACTTC. This encodes CASSSMGTASSYEQYF. Combining the CDR3 with reference TRBV7-6 and TRBJ2-7 gives the whole variable domain GAGVSQSPRYKVTKRGQDVALRCDPISGHVSLYWYRQALGQGPEFLTYFNYEAQQDKSGLPNDRFSAERPEGSISTLTIQRTEQRDSAMYRCASSSMGTASSYEQYFGPGTRLTVT.

The chain is built from TRBV5-1 and TRBJ2-7; D uncertain. Trimming shortened V by 3 bases and J by 2 bases, and 12 bases separated the two germline ends. Germline lookup yields CDR1 SGHRS and CDR2 YFSETQ. The CDR3 is made up of 14 amino acids. In DNA, the CDR3 is TGCGCCAGCAGCTCCTCGGCGACGACCTACGAGCAGTACTTC. Translated: CASSSSATTYEQYF. Looking up the rest from reference TRBV5-1 and TRBJ2-7 gives the full variable domain: KAGVTQTPRYLIKTRGQQVTLSCSPISGHRSVSWYQQTPGQGLQFLFEYFSETQRNKGNFPGRFSGRQFSNSRSEMNVSTLELGDSALYLCASSSSATTYEQYFGPGTRLTVT.

The chain couples TRBV4-1 to TRBJ2-7, with D hard to call. Trimming took off 1 base at V and 0 bases at J, with 13 bases between the two ends. The CDR3 consists of 16 residues. CDR1 and CDR2 from the germline V gene are MGHRA and YSYEKL. The CDR3: CASSQASPVSSYEQYF. The CDR3 bases are TGCGCCAGCAGCCAAGCCTCACCGGTAAGCTCCTACGAGCAGTACTTC.